A single sample gave rise to the 22 T cell receptor beta chains below, sequenced in a study of blood T cell repertoires in COVID-19. TCRdb's copy holds only in-frame clones and misses some; the assay was immunoSEQ multiplex PCR. Of 100,000 to 150,000 clones detected, about 80% appear once; the ten largest clones hold 8% to 10%. The sequenced material came from peripheral blood. These receptors all come from a man aged 40-49 years with active or convalescent COVID-19.

The chain is built from TRBV2 and TRBJ2-7; 9 bases are shared with TRBD2. Trimming at V came to 3 bases and at J to 4 bases, leaving 4 bases not matched to a gene. The CDR3 loop spans 14 amino acids. Germline V gene data show CDR1 as SNHLY and CDR2 as FYNNEI. The CDR3 DNA reads TGTGCCAGCAGTGACGGAAGCGGGGGGTACGAGCAGTACTTC. Protein sequence: CASSDGSGGYEQYF.

The chain recombines TRBV11-2 with TRBJ2-3; the D gene is possibly TRBD2 (6 bases). Germline V gives CDR1 SGHAT, CDR2 FQNNGV. V lost 5 bases, J lost 0 bases, and 15 bases lay in between. The CDR3 consists of 16 residues. The CDR3 DNA is TGTGCCAGCAGCGGACAATTAGCGGCTAGCACAGATACGCAGTATTTT. Its protein is CASSGQLAASTDTQYF.

The rearrangement uses TRBV10-3 and TRBJ1-2, with 10 bases lining up with TRBD1. Germline loops: CDR1 ENHRY, CDR2 SYGVKD. There are 14 residues in the CDR3. V shed 3 bases, J shed 5 bases, and the junction held 3 bases outside the gene matches. CDR3 protein: CAISDGDRGYGYTF. Here the CDR3 DNA reads TGTGCCATCAGTGATGGGGACAGGGGTTATGGCTACACCTTC.

This chain links TRBV3-1 (or the pseudogene TRBV3-2) with TRBJ2-5; D unclear. V shed 4 bases and J shed 5 bases, with 8 bases lying between them. This CDR3 region has 12 residues. Germline CDR1 and CDR2: LGHDT and YNNKEL (reference sequence). In DNA form, the CDR3 reads TGTGCCAGCAGCCGGTTCGGTGAGACCCAGTACTTC. Encoded protein: CASSRFGETQYF.

The chain links TRBV2 to TRBJ1-4; D is possibly TRBD1 (5 bases). Germline V gene lookup returns CDR1 SNHLY and CDR2 FYNNEI. V gave up 8 bases and J gave up 5 bases, with 12 bases separating them. The length of the CDR3 is 13 residues. CDR3 amino acids: CASLRASNEKLFF. The CDR3 coding sequence is TGTGCCAGCCTCAGGGCATCGAATGAAAAACTGTTTTTT.

The chain recombines TRBV7-2 with TRBJ2-7; D might be TRBD2 (6 bases). Germline V lookup: CDR1 SGHTA, CDR2 FQGNSA. The CDR3 is 13 residues long. Deletions cut 0 bases from V and 4 bases from J, with 7 bases between. The CDR3 loop is CASSLAEGYEQYF. Here the CDR3 DNA reads TGTGCCAGCAGCTTAGCGGAGGGTTACGAGCAGTACTTC.

The chain employs TRBV2 and TRBJ2-1; maybe TRBD1 (5 bases). The germline V gene has CDR1 SNHLY and CDR2 FYNNEI. The CDR3 has 12 amino acids. Trimming took 6 bases from V and 6 from J, leaving 9 bases between them. The DNA for the CDR3 is TGTGCCAGCAGGGGGCGGATCAATGAGCAGTTCTTC. This gives the protein CASRGRINEQFF. Based on the CDR3 plus reference TRBV2 and TRBJ2-1, the full variable domain is EPEVTQTPSHQVTQMGQEVILRCVPISNHLYFYWYRQILGQKVEFLVSFYNNEISEKSEIFDDQFSVERPDGSNFTLKIRSTKLEDSAMYFCASRGRINEQFFGPGTRLTVL.

The V gene is TRBV19, the J gene TRBJ1-5; 7 nucleotides align to TRBD1. Looked up from germline, CDR1 is LNHDA and CDR2 is SQIVND (reference sequence). J was trimmed by 4 bases and V by 6 bases; bases with no gene match: 12. This CDR3 contains 16 residues. The CDR3 sequence: CASRSTGALLNQPQHF. The CDR3 DNA reads as TGTGCCAGTAGATCCACAGGGGCCCTGCTTAATCAGCCCCAGCATTTT. Full variable domain (remainder filled in from reference TRBV19 and TRBJ1-5): DGGITQSPKYLFRKEGQNVTLSCEQNLNHDAMYWYRQDPGQGLRLIYYSQIVNDFQKGDIAEGYSVSREKKESFPLTVTSAQKNPTAFYLCASRSTGALLNQPQHFGDGTRLSIL.

The V and J genes are TRBV18 and TRBJ1-1; D unclear. Germline lookup yields CDR1 KGHSH and CDR2 LQKENI. Trimming pared 3 bases from V and 4 bases from J, leaving 12 bases between. The CDR3 covers 14 residues. The CDR3 loop reads CASSPGGGGTEAFF. The CDR3 region has the DNA TGTGCCAGCTCACCTGGTGGCGGAGGCACTGAAGCTTTCTTT.

This chain connects TRBV9 to TRBJ2-7, with TRBD2 matching over 7 bases. V lost 4 bases and J lost 0; bases outside the gene matches: 7. CDR1 is SGDLS, CDR2 YYNGEE, per germline. CDR3 length equals 15 residues. CDR3 region: CASSPQLAGSYEQYF. The CDR3 region has the DNA TGTGCCAGCAGCCCCCAGTTAGCGGGCTCCTACGAGCAGTACTTC.

The chain employs TRBV7-2 and TRBJ1-6; D unresolved. The CDR3 contains 15 residues. Germline V gene sequence: CDR1 SGHTA, CDR2 FQGNSA. With 5 bases removed from V and 2 bases from J, the gap between germline ends came to 10 bases. The CDR3 nucleotides are TGTGCCAGCAGCCCGCCCGGGGCCTATAATTCACCCCTCCACTTT. It specifies CASSPPGAYNSPLHF.

J is TRBJ1-1 and V is TRBV9; TRBD1 agrees at 7 bases. Germline CDR1 is SGDLS and CDR2 is YYNGEE. CDR3 length: 16 amino acids. With 3 bases clipped from V and 1 base from J, the junction kept 9 bases outside the gene matches. The CDR3 is CASSGNRGLGNTEAFF. The CDR3 DNA follows: TGTGCCAGCAGCGGAAACAGGGGTTTGGGGAACACTGAAGCTTTCTTT. The entire variable domain, with the rest obtained from reference TRBV9 and TRBJ1-1, is as follows: DSGVTQTPKHLITATGQRVTLRCSPRSGDLSVYWYQQSLDQGLQFLIQYYNGEERAKGNILERFSAQQFPDLHSELNLSSLELGDSALYFCASSGNRGLGNTEAFFGQGTRLTVV.

This chain's CDR3 is CASSLALSVYNEQFF. CDR3 DNA sequence: TGTGCCAGCAGCTTAGCGCTTTCGGTCTACAATGAGCAGTTCTTC. This chain joins TRBV7-8 and TRBJ2-1, with no clear D. The CDR3 sequence is 15 residues long. Germline V gene data show CDR1 as SGHVS and CDR2 as FQNEAQ. The ends were cut back, 0 bases at V and 3 bases at J, with 9 bases in the middle.

The chain is built from TRBV15 and TRBJ1-4, with D uncertain. CDR1 and CDR2 (germline): LNHNV, YYDKDF (reference sequence). Trimming stripped 1 base from V and 6 bases from J, with 12 bases between. This CDR3 has 15 amino acids. The CDR3: CATSRVSLGDEKLFF. In nucleotides, the CDR3 is TGTGCCACCAGCAGAGTATCTCTTGGAGATGAAAAACTGTTTTTT.

The V call is TRBV4-3, the J call TRBJ2-1; 12 bases line up with TRBD2. With 10 bases clipped from V and 9 bases from J, the junction kept 13 bases outside the gene matches. The CDR3 is made up of 15 amino acids. Germline V gene lookup returns CDR1 LGHNA and CDR2 YSLEER. Written as DNA, the CDR3 is TGCGCCACTTCCTTGGCTAGCGGGGGGGCCTCTGAGCAGTTCTTC. Encoded protein: CATSLASGGASEQFF.

This chain links TRBV4-1 with TRBJ2-1; TRBD2 matches at 13 bases. Germline loops: CDR1 MGHRA, CDR2 YSYEKL. V shed 0 bases, J shed 9 bases, and the junction held 5 bases outside the gene matches. The CDR3 is made up of 16 amino acids. The CDR3 spells CASSQDTSGGAFEQFF. The CDR3 DNA reads as TGCGCCAGCAGCCAAGATACTAGCGGGGGGGCTTTTGAGCAGTTCTTC.

The V and J genes are TRBV19 and TRBJ2-2; 8 positions match TRBD2. The CDR3 length is 13 residues. Trimming took 5 bases from V and 7 from J; bases not matched to a gene: 3. The V gene's germline CDR1 is LNHDA and CDR2 SQIVND (reference sequence). The CDR3 DNA is TGTGCCAGTAGTCCGGGACTAGTCGGGGAGCTGTTTTTT. As protein: CASSPGLVGELFF.

This clone came up once. V and J are TRBV5-5 and TRBJ2-2; a possible D gene is TRBD1 (6 bases). Looked up from germline, CDR1 is SGHKS and CDR2 is YYEKEE (reference sequence). The CDR3 runs 16 residues. V lost 4 bases to trimming and J lost 6 bases, with 19 bases between them. DNA for the CDR3: TGTGCCAGCAGCACAACAGCGTTGCAGGGGTCCGGGGAGCTGTTTTTT. It yields the protein CASSTTALQGSGELFF.

The V gene is TRBV5-1, the J gene TRBJ2-1; TRBD2 might be the D (6 bases). This CDR3 has 15 residues. The V end was cut by 3 bases, the J end by 8 bases, with 18 bases between. CDR1 and CDR2 (germline): SGHRS, YFSETQ. The CDR3 spells CASSSSGVSTDEQFF. The CDR3 region has the DNA TGCGCCAGCAGCTCCTCGGGAGTTAGCACGGATGAGCAGTTCTTC.

The V and J genes are TRBV4-1 and TRBJ1-2; a possible D gene is TRBD1 (6 bases). CDR1 MGHRA and CDR2 YSYEKL come from the germline V gene. This CDR3 contains 15 residues. V was trimmed by 1 base and J by 8 bases, leaving 17 bases between them. The CDR3 here is CASSQAEGGRGGYTF. The CDR3, as DNA: TGCGCCAGCAGCCAAGCCGAGGGGGGGCGTGGAGGCTACACCTTC.

The rearrangement joins TRBV7-3 to TRBJ2-3, with D possibly matching TRBD2 (5 bases). Trimming removed 5 bases from V and 2 bases from J, with 11 bases in between. Germline V lookup: CDR1 SGHTA, CDR2 FQGTGA. The CDR3 loop spans 14 amino acids. The CDR3 loop reads CASSLDYFTDTQYF. In DNA form, the CDR3 reads TGTGCCAGCAGCCTCGACTACTTCACAGATACGCAGTATTTT.

The J gene is TRBJ2-7, the V gene TRBV7-9; a weak D match, TRBD1 (5 bases). Trimming shortened V by 5 bases and J by 0 bases, and 14 bases separated the two germline ends. Germline loops: CDR1 SEHNR, CDR2 FQNEAQ (reference sequence). The CDR3 totals 15 residues. CDR3 loop: CASSPNLGPSYEQYF. The CDR3 nucleotides read TGTGCCAGCAGCCCCAATTTGGGGCCCTCCTACGAGCAGTACTTC.